Listed below are T cell receptor beta chains from one sample, sequenced in a study of T cells in tuberculosis. Sequencing was performed with immunoSEQ multiplex PCR; in TCRdb, only in-frame clones are kept and a portion is missing. Found here are about 88,000 clones, roughly 93% of them singletons; the top ten hold over 1.5%. Sequenced sample: CD1b-GMM tetramer-negative cells sorted from PBMCs. The receptors derive from an adult woman with latent tuberculosis. Each CDR3 is given with its conserved first and last residue. Fields, in order: CDR3 protein, CDR3 DNA, clone size, CDR3 length, J gene, V gene, D gene. A D gene is named only where the DNA matches it firmly. Clone size, where shown, is once, few, many, or a class for clones that have expanded.

cdr3_aa: CASSDPGGSGTDTQYF
cdr3_nt: TGTGCCAGCAGTGACCCAGGGGGGTCGGGCACAGATACGCAGTATTTT
clone_size: -
cdr3_length: 16
j_call: TRBJ2-3
v_call: TRBV6-1
d_call: -

cdr3_aa: CAGTRTLSSTDTQYF
cdr3_nt: TGTGCCGGCACCAGGACTCTGTCGAGCACAGATACGCAGTATTTT
clone_size: -
cdr3_length: 15
j_call: TRBJ2-3
v_call: TRBV6-1
d_call: -

cdr3_aa: CSVRQGTIQETQYF
cdr3_nt: TGCAGCGTGAGACAGGGGACGATCCAAGAGACCCAGTACTTC
clone_size: -
cdr3_length: 14
j_call: TRBJ2-5
v_call: TRBV29-1
d_call: TRBD1

cdr3_aa: CASSLVSGLHTDTQYF
cdr3_nt: TGTGCCAGCAGCTTGGTTTCGGGACTCCACACAGATACGCAGTATTTT
clone_size: -
cdr3_length: 16
j_call: TRBJ2-3
v_call: TRBV5-5
d_call: -

cdr3_aa: CASSPPGGGGTEAFF
cdr3_nt: TGTGCCAGCTCACCACCCGGGGGTGGCGGCACTGAAGCTTTCTTT
clone_size: -
cdr3_length: 15
j_call: TRBJ1-1
v_call: TRBV18
d_call: -

cdr3_aa: CASSLASPGVYGYTF
cdr3_nt: TGTGCCAGCAGCTTAGCTTCACCAGGCGTCTATGGCTACACCTTC
clone_size: once
cdr3_length: 15
j_call: TRBJ1-2
v_call: TRBV7-2
d_call: -

cdr3_aa: CASSPQFHQPQHF
cdr3_nt: TGTGCCAGTAGCCCACAGTTCCATCAGCCCCAGCATTTT
clone_size: -
cdr3_length: 13
j_call: TRBJ1-5
v_call: TRBV19
d_call: -

cdr3_aa: CASRAPAGSGPSYNEQFF
cdr3_nt: TGTGCCAGCAGAGCCCCTGCGGGAAGCGGACCATCCTACAATGAGCAGTTCTTC
clone_size: -
cdr3_length: 18
j_call: TRBJ2-1
v_call: TRBV7-2
d_call: -

cdr3_aa: CASRKGQVDEKLFF
cdr3_nt: TGTGCCAGCAGAAAGGGACAGGTCGATGAAAAACTGTTTTTT
clone_size: -
cdr3_length: 14
j_call: TRBJ1-4
v_call: TRBV27
d_call: TRBD1

cdr3_aa: CASRPLTGAGYGYTF
cdr3_nt: TGTGCCAGCAGACCCCTAACAGGGGCGGGCTATGGCTACACCTTC
clone_size: -
cdr3_length: 15
j_call: TRBJ1-2
v_call: TRBV6-5
d_call: TRBD1

cdr3_aa: CASSLGQGARYEQYF
cdr3_nt: TGTGCCAGTAGTCTTGGGCAAGGGGCCCGCTACGAGCAGTACTTC
clone_size: -
cdr3_length: 15
j_call: TRBJ2-7
v_call: TRBV19
d_call: -

cdr3_aa: CASSRQIATNEKLFF
cdr3_nt: TGTGCCAGCAGCCGCCAGATTGCAACTAATGAAAAACTGTTTTTT
clone_size: -
cdr3_length: 15
j_call: TRBJ1-4
v_call: TRBV2
d_call: -

cdr3_aa: CASSDGQTGFNYGYTF
cdr3_nt: TGTGCCAGCAGCGATGGCCAAACAGGGTTTAACTATGGCTACACCTTC
clone_size: -
cdr3_length: 16
j_call: TRBJ1-2
v_call: TRBV5-4
d_call: -

cdr3_aa: CASRPQGTGDTEAFF
cdr3_nt: TGTGCCAGTAGGCCACAGGGGACGGGGGACACTGAAGCTTTCTTT
clone_size: once
cdr3_length: 15
j_call: TRBJ1-1
v_call: TRBV19
d_call: TRBD1

cdr3_aa: CASSTQTAGGRENTQYF
cdr3_nt: TGTGCCAGCAGCACTCAAACCGCGGGGGGGCGTGAGAATACGCAGTATTTT
clone_size: -
cdr3_length: 17
j_call: TRBJ2-3
v_call: TRBV9
d_call: TRBD2

cdr3_aa: CASGRGDNSYNEQFF
cdr3_nt: TGTGCTAGTGGTCGAGGGGACAACTCCTACAATGAGCAGTTCTTC
clone_size: -
cdr3_length: 15
j_call: TRBJ2-1
v_call: TRBV12-5
d_call: -

cdr3_aa: CASSQGFRGYTF
cdr3_nt: TGTGCCAGCAGCCAGGGGTTCCGAGGCTACACCTTC
clone_size: -
cdr3_length: 12
j_call: TRBJ1-2
v_call: TRBV5-5
d_call: -

cdr3_aa: CASSRSWTSGILTDTQYF
cdr3_nt: TGTGCCAGTAGTCGCTCGTGGACTAGCGGGATCCTCACAGATACGCAGTATTTT
clone_size: -
cdr3_length: 18
j_call: TRBJ2-3
v_call: TRBV19
d_call: TRBD2

cdr3_aa: CASKVIQLSPLHF
cdr3_nt: TGTGCCAGCAAGGTCATACAGCTTTCACCCCTCCACTTT
clone_size: -
cdr3_length: 13
j_call: TRBJ1-6
v_call: TRBV28
d_call: -

cdr3_aa: CASTGIGGGLDTQYF
cdr3_nt: TGTGCCAGCACCGGGATAGGGGGGGGTCTAGATACGCAGTATTTT
clone_size: -
cdr3_length: 15
j_call: TRBJ2-3
v_call: TRBV7-6
d_call: -

cdr3_aa: CASRRQGPNTGELFF
cdr3_nt: TGCGCCAGCAGGCGACAGGGGCCGAACACCGGGGAGCTGTTTTTT
clone_size: -
cdr3_length: 15
j_call: TRBJ2-2
v_call: TRBV5-1
d_call: TRBD1

cdr3_aa: CAISPTGQGGDEAFF
cdr3_nt: TGTGCCATCAGTCCGACAGGGCAGGGGGGCGATGAAGCTTTCTTT
clone_size: -
cdr3_length: 15
j_call: TRBJ1-1
v_call: TRBV10-3
d_call: TRBD1

cdr3_aa: CASSRQGSNQPQHF
cdr3_nt: TGTGCCAGCAGCCGACAGGGGAGCAATCAGCCCCAGCATTTT
clone_size: -
cdr3_length: 14
j_call: TRBJ1-5
v_call: TRBV6-5
d_call: TRBD1

cdr3_aa: CASSPPDRGAYEQYF
cdr3_nt: TGTGCCAGCAGCCCCCCGGACAGGGGGGCCTACGAGCAGTACTTC
clone_size: -
cdr3_length: 15
j_call: TRBJ2-7
v_call: TRBV7-8
d_call: TRBD1

cdr3_aa: CASSGGQTNTEAFF
cdr3_nt: TGCGCCAGCAGCGGCGGACAAACGAACACTGAAGCTTTCTTT
clone_size: once
cdr3_length: 14
j_call: TRBJ1-1
v_call: TRBV5-1
d_call: -

cdr3_aa: CSVHRGTDEQYF
cdr3_nt: TGCAGCGTACACAGGGGTACCGACGAGCAGTACTTC
clone_size: -
cdr3_length: 12
j_call: TRBJ2-7
v_call: TRBV29-1
d_call: TRBD1

cdr3_aa: CASSVEDSPYYEQYF
cdr3_nt: TGTGCCAGCAGTGTAGAGGACAGTCCTTATTACGAGCAGTACTTC
clone_size: -
cdr3_length: 15
j_call: TRBJ2-7
v_call: TRBV6-1
d_call: -

cdr3_aa: CASSLGGSGLIPNEQFF
cdr3_nt: TGTGCCAGCAGCTTAGGAGGTTCCGGCCTAATACCTAATGAGCAGTTCTTC
clone_size: once
cdr3_length: 17
j_call: TRBJ2-1
v_call: TRBV7-2
d_call: -

cdr3_aa: CSARGPGTSTDTQYF
cdr3_nt: TGCAGCGCCCGGGGTCCGGGAACTAGCACAGATACGCAGTATTTT
clone_size: -
cdr3_length: 15
j_call: TRBJ2-3
v_call: TRBV29-1
d_call: -

cdr3_aa: CASSYGGVLAKNIQYF
cdr3_nt: TGTGCCAGCAGTTACGGAGGAGTACTAGCCAAAAACATTCAGTACTTC
clone_size: -
cdr3_length: 16
j_call: TRBJ2-4
v_call: TRBV6-5
d_call: -

cdr3_aa: CSAEGAGNIQYF
cdr3_nt: TGCAGCGCGGAGGGGGCCGGAAACATTCAGTACTTC
clone_size: -
cdr3_length: 12
j_call: TRBJ2-4
v_call: TRBV29-1
d_call: -

cdr3_aa: CASGSHPSLRSHTF
cdr3_nt: TGTGCCAGCGGCTCCCACCCCTCCCTTCGAAGTCACACCTTC
clone_size: -
cdr3_length: 14
j_call: TRBJ1-2
v_call: TRBV27
d_call: -

cdr3_aa: CASKNYRDREFEAFF
cdr3_nt: TGTGCCAGTAAAAACTACCGGGACAGGGAGTTTGAAGCTTTCTTT
clone_size: -
cdr3_length: 15
j_call: TRBJ1-1
v_call: TRBV19
d_call: TRBD1

cdr3_aa: CASSLAGDQPQHF
cdr3_nt: TGCGCCAGCAGCTTGGCCGGGGATCAGCCCCAGCATTTT
clone_size: -
cdr3_length: 13
j_call: TRBJ1-5
v_call: TRBV5-1
d_call: -

cdr3_aa: CASSTTSGGSYEQYF
cdr3_nt: TGTGCCAGCAGCACGACTAGCGGGGGGTCCTACGAGCAGTACTTC
clone_size: -
cdr3_length: 15
j_call: TRBJ2-7
v_call: TRBV6-5
d_call: TRBD2

cdr3_aa: CASSSGTSGGAADTQYF
cdr3_nt: TGTGCCAGCAGCTCCGGGACTAGCGGGGGGGCGGCAGATACGCAGTATTTT
clone_size: once
cdr3_length: 17
j_call: TRBJ2-3
v_call: TRBV13
d_call: TRBD2

cdr3_aa: CASSLGLAGVRTSEQFF
cdr3_nt: TGTGCCAGCAGCCTAGGACTAGCGGGGGTGCGGACTTCTGAGCAGTTCTTC
clone_size: -
cdr3_length: 17
j_call: TRBJ2-1
v_call: TRBV4-2
d_call: TRBD2

cdr3_aa: CASSLGFYRDPGKKGLFF
cdr3_nt: TGTGCCAGCAGCTTGGGCTTCTACAGGGACCCCGGAAAAAAAGGGCTGTTTTTT
clone_size: -
cdr3_length: 18
j_call: TRBJ1-4
v_call: TRBV5-6
d_call: -

cdr3_aa: CASSLGQGAMDTQYF
cdr3_nt: TGTGCCAGCAGCTTAGGACAGGGGGCTATGGATACGCAGTATTTT
clone_size: -
cdr3_length: 15
j_call: TRBJ2-3
v_call: TRBV7-9
d_call: TRBD1

cdr3_aa: CASSQDDGVSPLHF
cdr3_nt: TGTGCCAGCAGCCAAGATGACGGGGTTTCACCCCTCCACTTT
clone_size: -
cdr3_length: 14
j_call: TRBJ1-6
v_call: TRBV4-2
d_call: -

cdr3_aa: CASSLGARQSQETQYF
cdr3_nt: TGTGCCAGCAGCTTAGGGGCCCGACAGAGCCAAGAGACCCAGTACTTC
clone_size: -
cdr3_length: 16
j_call: TRBJ2-5
v_call: TRBV7-9
d_call: -

cdr3_aa: CASSWALGQETQYF
cdr3_nt: TGTGCCAGCAGCTGGGCCCTTGGCCAAGAAACCCAGTACTTC
clone_size: once
cdr3_length: 14
j_call: TRBJ2-5
v_call: TRBV5-6
d_call: -

cdr3_aa: CASSSTSGYNEQFF
cdr3_nt: TGTGCCAGCAGCTCAACTAGCGGGTACAATGAGCAGTTCTTC
clone_size: -
cdr3_length: 14
j_call: TRBJ2-1
v_call: TRBV7-3
d_call: TRBD2

cdr3_aa: CASSESTGSSDTQYF
cdr3_nt: TGTGCCAGCAGTGAATCGACAGGTTCCTCAGATACGCAGTATTTT
clone_size: -
cdr3_length: 15
j_call: TRBJ2-3
v_call: TRBV25-1
d_call: -

cdr3_aa: CASSLAVLVGQGTTEAFF
cdr3_nt: TGCGCCAGCAGCTTGGCCGTCTTAGTCGGACAGGGGACCACTGAAGCTTTCTTT
clone_size: once
cdr3_length: 18
j_call: TRBJ1-1
v_call: TRBV5-1
d_call: TRBD1

cdr3_aa: CASSLLGTGASTNEKLFF
cdr3_nt: TGTGCCAGCAGCTTGCTAGGGACAGGGGCCTCAACTAATGAAAAACTGTTTTTT
clone_size: -
cdr3_length: 18
j_call: TRBJ1-4
v_call: TRBV5-5
d_call: TRBD1

cdr3_aa: CASSVWTGIGETQYF
cdr3_nt: TGTGCCAGCAGTGTTTGGACAGGGATAGGGGAGACCCAGTACTTC
clone_size: -
cdr3_length: 15
j_call: TRBJ2-5
v_call: TRBV6-1
d_call: TRBD1

cdr3_aa: CAISWDRVGRTDTQYF
cdr3_nt: TGTGCCATCAGCTGGGACAGGGTGGGCCGCACAGATACGCAGTATTTT
clone_size: -
cdr3_length: 16
j_call: TRBJ2-3
v_call: TRBV10-3
d_call: TRBD1

cdr3_aa: CASSPGGGNTMNTEAFF
cdr3_nt: TGTGCCAGCAGCCCCGGGGGGGGTAATACGATGAACACTGAAGCTTTCTTT
clone_size: -
cdr3_length: 17
j_call: TRBJ1-1
v_call: TRBV11-2
d_call: -

cdr3_aa: CAWTPGKEKLFF
cdr3_nt: TGTGCCTGGACTCCAGGGAAAGAAAAACTGTTTTTT
clone_size: -
cdr3_length: 12
j_call: TRBJ1-4
v_call: TRBV30
d_call: -

cdr3_aa: CASSLGTGGVAKNIQYF
cdr3_nt: TGCGCCAGCAGCTTGGGGACAGGGGGGGTAGCCAAAAACATTCAGTACTTC
clone_size: -
cdr3_length: 17
j_call: TRBJ2-4
v_call: TRBV5-1
d_call: TRBD1

cdr3_aa: CASSLDSIYEQYF
cdr3_nt: TGCGCCAGCAGCTTGGACAGCATCTACGAGCAGTACTTC
clone_size: -
cdr3_length: 13
j_call: TRBJ2-7
v_call: TRBV5-1
d_call: -

cdr3_aa: CASSSISDYSNQPQHF
cdr3_nt: TGTGCCAGCAGTTCCATCAGCGATTATAGCAATCAGCCCCAGCATTTT
clone_size: -
cdr3_length: 16
j_call: TRBJ1-5
v_call: TRBV28
d_call: -

cdr3_aa: CASSLAVNEQFF
cdr3_nt: TGTGCCAGCAGCTTGGCGGTGAATGAGCAGTTCTTC
clone_size: once
cdr3_length: 12
j_call: TRBJ2-1
v_call: TRBV7-2
d_call: -

cdr3_aa: CASSPPDRGSNEKLFF
cdr3_nt: TGTGCCAGCAGCCCACCCGACAGGGGGAGTAATGAAAAACTGTTTTTT
clone_size: -
cdr3_length: 16
j_call: TRBJ1-4
v_call: TRBV9
d_call: TRBD1

cdr3_aa: CASRTSGGAGLNEQFF
cdr3_nt: TGCGCCAGCAGGACTAGCGGGGGGGCCGGACTCAATGAGCAGTTCTTC
clone_size: -
cdr3_length: 16
j_call: TRBJ2-1
v_call: TRBV5-1
d_call: TRBD2

cdr3_aa: CASSLRRMRTGGEKLFF
cdr3_nt: TGTGCCAGCAGTTTAAGGAGGATGAGGACAGGGGGTGAAAAACTGTTTTTT
clone_size: -
cdr3_length: 17
j_call: TRBJ1-4
v_call: TRBV27
d_call: TRBD1

cdr3_aa: CASSPGQGMLSFLGYTF
cdr3_nt: TGTGCCAGCAGCCCCGGACAGGGGATGTTAAGTTTTCTCGGCTACACCTTC
clone_size: -
cdr3_length: 17
j_call: TRBJ1-2
v_call: TRBV7-9
d_call: TRBD1

cdr3_aa: CASSARQGVETQYF
cdr3_nt: TGTGCCAGCAGCGCCCGACAGGGGGTAGAGACCCAGTACTTC
clone_size: -
cdr3_length: 14
j_call: TRBJ2-5
v_call: TRBV9
d_call: TRBD1